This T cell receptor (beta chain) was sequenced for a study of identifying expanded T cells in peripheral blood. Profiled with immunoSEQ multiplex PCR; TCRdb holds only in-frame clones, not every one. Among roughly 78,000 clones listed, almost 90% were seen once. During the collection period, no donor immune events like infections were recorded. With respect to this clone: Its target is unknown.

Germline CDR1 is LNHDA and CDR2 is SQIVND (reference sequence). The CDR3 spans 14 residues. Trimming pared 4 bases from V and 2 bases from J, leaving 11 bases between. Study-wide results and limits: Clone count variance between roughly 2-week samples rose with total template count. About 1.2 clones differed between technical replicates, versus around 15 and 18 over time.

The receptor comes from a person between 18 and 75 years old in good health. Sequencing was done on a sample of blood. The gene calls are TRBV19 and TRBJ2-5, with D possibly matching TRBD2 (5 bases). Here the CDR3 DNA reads TGTGCCAGTAGTAGTGGACTCGTTCAAGAGACCCAGTACTTC. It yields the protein CASSSGLVQETQYF. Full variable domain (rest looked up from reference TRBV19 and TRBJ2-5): DGGITQSPKYLFRKEGQNVTLSCEQNLNHDAMYWYRQDPGQGLRLIYYSQIVNDFQKGDIAEGYSVSREKKESFPLTVTSAQKNPTAFYLCASSSGLVQETQYFGPGTRLLVL.